The rows below give T cell receptor beta chains drawn from one sample of a study of early T cells in non-severe SARS-CoV-2 infection. TCRdb analysed the 5' RACE reads with MiXCR anew, one entry per CDR3 protein. This sample has tens of thousands of distinct CDR3 sequences; 12% occur once, and the top ten carry about 4.2%. Sequencing was carried out using whole blood. The receptors come from an adult who was a healthcare worker with PCR-confirmed SARS-CoV-2 infection or an uninfected control (not recorded which). CDR3s include the opening cysteine and the closing phenylalanine or tryptophan. The order of the fields is CDR3 length, V gene, D gene, clone size, J gene, CDR3 protein, CDR3 DNA. The D gene is left open where the match is weak. Clone size is shown for a subset of rows, as once, few, many or a class of expanded clone.

14	TRBV4-2	TRBD2	.	TRBJ2-7	CASRSLADSYEQYF	TGTGCCAGCAGATCCCTAGCGGACTCCTACGAGCAGTACTTC
11	TRBV29-1	.	many	TRBJ2-3	CSVDSGDTQYF	TGCAGCGTTGATTCGGGAGATACGCAGTATTTT
18	TRBV24-1	.	few	TRBJ2-6	CATSTPLDPPGGANVLTF	TGTGCCACCAGTACACCCCTGGACCCGCCCGGGGGGGCCAACGTCCTGACTTTC
13	TRBV6-5	.	many	TRBJ2-7	CASRGQGPYEQYF	TGTGCCAGCAGAGGGCAGGGCCCCTACGAGCAGTACTTC
15	TRBV11-2	TRBD2	.	TRBJ2-3	CASSFTSGGADTQYF	TGTGCCAGCAGCTTTACTAGCGGGGGGGCGGATACGCAGTATTTT
21	TRBV6-1	TRBD1	few	TRBJ1-5	CASSEAPPGQGRVRGNQPQHF	TGTGCCAGCAGTGAAGCTCCTCCGGGACAGGGGAGAGTAAGAGGCAATCAGCCCCAGCATTTT
15	TRBV5-1	TRBD2	few	TRBJ2-1	CASSWTSGEVGEQFF	TGCGCCAGCAGCTGGACTAGCGGGGAAGTAGGTGAGCAGTTCTTC
13	TRBV29-1	TRBD1	.	TRBJ1-2	CSVLPGQGFGYTF	TGCAGCGTGTTACCCGGACAGGGATTTGGCTACACCTTC
12	TRBV19	.	many	TRBJ2-7	CASSIGGHEQYF	TGTGCCAGTAGTATAGGGGGACACGAGCAGTACTTC
17	TRBV6-5	TRBD2	many	TRBJ2-5	CASSYSFTSGGKETQYF	TGTGCCAGCAGTTACTCATTTACTAGCGGGGGGAAAGAGACCCAGTACTTC
13	TRBV2	.	few	TRBJ1-4	CASRPRANEKLFF	TGTGCCAGCAGGCCTAGGGCTAATGAAAAACTGTTTTTT
13	TRBV11-3	.	many	TRBJ2-2	CASSLTTTGELFF	TGTGCCAGCAGCTTGACGACCACCGGGGAGCTGTTTTTT
14	TRBV11-3	TRBD1	many	TRBJ2-3	CASSSHRGTDTQYF	TGTGCCAGCAGCTCACACAGGGGAACAGATACGCAGTATTTT
14	TRBV2	.	once	TRBJ2-2	CASSGQANTGELFF	TGTGCCAGCTCCGGGCAAGCGAACACCGGGGAGCTGTTTTTT
13	TRBV7-2	.	.	TRBJ1-2	CASSLEGDYGYTF	TGTGCCAGCAGCTTAGAGGGCGACTATGGCTACACCTTC
8	TRBV21-1	.	many	TRBJ1-3	CVRNTIYF	TGTGTTCGAAACACCATATATTTT
18	TRBV3-1	TRBD2	.	TRBJ2-1	CASSQEKSGGTTYNEQFF	TGTGCCAGCAGCCAAGAAAAAAGCGGGGGGACAACCTACAATGAGCAGTTCTTC
17	TRBV5-5	TRBD1	.	TRBJ1-6	CASSSRQGASYNSPLHF	TGTGCCAGCAGCTCCCGACAGGGGGCCTCCTATAATTCACCCCTCCACTTT
17	TRBV7-2	.	.	TRBJ1-3	CASSLWGTISSGNTIYF	TGTGCCAGCAGCTTATGGGGGACTATCAGCTCTGGAAACACCATATATTTT
13	TRBV5-1	TRBD2	.	TRBJ2-7	CASSLEGGGEQYF	TGCGCGAGCAGCTTGGAAGGCGGGGGCGAGCAGTACTTC
14	TRBV19	.	.	TRBJ2-3	CASSMKRGGDSQYF	TGTGCCAGTAGTATGAAAAGGGGGGGAGACTCGCAGTATTTT
14	TRBV6-1	.	few	TRBJ1-2	CASSEGPSGYGYTF	TGTGCCAGCAGTGAAGGCCCCTCGGGCTATGGCTACACCTTC
12	TRBV6-1	.	.	TRBJ2-1	CASSEIDYEQFF	TGTGCCAGCAGTGAAATCGATTATGAGCAGTTCTTC
14	TRBV29-1	TRBD2	many	TRBJ2-5	CSVPWGTTGETQYF	TGCAGCGTTCCCTGGGGGACTACGGGGGAGACCCAGTACTTC
15	TRBV7-9	.	many	TRBJ2-5	CASSLVQYHQETQYF	TGTGCCAGCAGCTTAGTACAGTACCACCAAGAGACCCAGTACTTC
14	TRBV20-1	.	.	TRBJ2-3	CSARSPGRTDTQYF	TGCAGTGCCAGGAGTCCGGGACGCACAGATACGCAGTATTTT
17	TRBV11-2	TRBD2	few	TRBJ2-3	CASSFQLTSGRTDTQYF	TGTGCCAGCAGCTTCCAATTAACTAGCGGGAGGACAGATACGCAGTATTTT
15	TRBV7-3	.	many	TRBJ2-7	CASSRIGRMFYEQYF	TGTGCCAGCAGCCGAATTGGACGGATGTTCTACGAGCAGTACTTC
10	TRBV29-1	.	many	TRBJ1-2	CSVENYGYTF	TGCAGCGTTGAGAACTATGGCTACACCTTC
15	TRBV18	.	.	TRBJ1-2	CASSPMEQANYGYTF	TGTGCCAGCTCACCAATGGAACAGGCCAACTATGGCTACACCTTC
12	TRBV7-9	.	.	TRBJ1-1	CASSSTVAQAFF	TGTGCCAGCAGCTCCACGGTGGCCCAAGCTTTCTTT
11	TRBV29-1	.	.	TRBJ2-5	CSVAGEETQYF	TGCAGCGTCGCAGGTGAAGAGACCCAGTACTTC
16	TRBV2	TRBD2	.	TRBJ2-4	CASKEEAGGAKNIQYF	TGTGCCAGCAAGGAGGAGGCGGGAGGTGCCAAAAACATTCAGTACTTC
12	TRBV29-1	.	few	TRBJ2-7	CSVSRDGYEQYF	TGCAGCGTATCCCGGGACGGTTACGAGCAGTACTTC
15	TRBV6-4	.	many	TRBJ2-3	CASSYRGGSTDTQYF	TGTGCCAGCAGCTATAGGGGCGGCTCTACAGATACGCAGTATTTT